The 5 T cell receptor beta chains given below trace back to one sample, sequenced in a study of radiotherapy plus CTLA-4 blockade in lung cancer. Generated by immunoSEQ multiplex PCR, the TCRdb table keeps only in-frame clones and is missing some. The sample has around 38,000 clones, around 85% seen once. Material: peripheral blood, obtained from a patient treated with radiotherapy plus ipilimumab. All receptors come from a human donor with non-small cell lung cancer whose response to radiotherapy plus ipilimumab could not be evaluated.

This clone was observed a handful of times. The V and J genes are TRBV20-1 and TRBJ2-7; D not resolved. CDR1 and CDR2 from the germline V gene are DFQATT and SNEGSKA (reference sequence). Trimming took 5 bases from V and 12 from J, leaving 14 bases between them. The CDR3 has 10 amino acids. CDR3 in amino acids: CSASDSDRYF. The CDR3 DNA reads as TGCAGTGCTTCCGACTCGGATCGGTACTTC.

This clone was picked up a small number of times. The V gene is TRBV6-1, the J gene TRBJ2-7, with 9 bases that match TRBD1. With 7 bases clipped from V and 2 bases from J, the junction kept 9 bases outside the gene matches. Germline V gives CDR1 MNHNS, CDR2 SASEGT. The CDR3 sequence is 15 residues long. CDR3 bases: TGTGCCAGCAACGACCGGGGGACAGGGACCTACGAGCAGTACTTC. It translates to CASNDRGTGTYEQYF.

The J gene is TRBJ1-2, the V gene TRBV4-2; TRBD1 agrees at 7 bases. CDR3 length equals 15 residues. J lost 4 bases, V lost 0 bases, and 5 bases had no gene match. In germline, CDR1 is LGHNA, CDR2 YNFKEQ. In DNA, the CDR3 is TGTGCCAGCAGCCAAGATGAGGGGGCGGGCTATGGCTACACCTTC. Its protein product is CASSQDEGAGYGYTF.

This clone was found a few times. The J gene is TRBJ2-2, the V gene TRBV5-1; the match to TRBD1 covers 9 bases. The germline V gene has CDR1 SGHRS and CDR2 YFSETQ. Trimming removed 0 bases from V and 0 bases from J; junction bases left unmatched: 0. This CDR3 spans 16 amino acids. Written as DNA, the CDR3 is TGCGCCAGCAGCTTGGGGGACAGGGCGAACACCGGGGAGCTGTTTTTT. Its protein product is CASSLGDRANTGELFF.

The rearrangement uses TRBV7-2 and TRBJ2-7; 13 positions match TRBD2. Germline values: CDR1 SGHTA, CDR2 FQGNSA. The CDR3 is 13 amino acids. Trimming at V came to 5 bases and at J to 9 bases, leaving 4 bases not matched to a gene. CDR3 protein: CASSPGTSGAQYF. The CDR3 DNA follows: TGTGCCAGCAGCCCAGGGACTAGCGGGGCGCAGTACTTC.